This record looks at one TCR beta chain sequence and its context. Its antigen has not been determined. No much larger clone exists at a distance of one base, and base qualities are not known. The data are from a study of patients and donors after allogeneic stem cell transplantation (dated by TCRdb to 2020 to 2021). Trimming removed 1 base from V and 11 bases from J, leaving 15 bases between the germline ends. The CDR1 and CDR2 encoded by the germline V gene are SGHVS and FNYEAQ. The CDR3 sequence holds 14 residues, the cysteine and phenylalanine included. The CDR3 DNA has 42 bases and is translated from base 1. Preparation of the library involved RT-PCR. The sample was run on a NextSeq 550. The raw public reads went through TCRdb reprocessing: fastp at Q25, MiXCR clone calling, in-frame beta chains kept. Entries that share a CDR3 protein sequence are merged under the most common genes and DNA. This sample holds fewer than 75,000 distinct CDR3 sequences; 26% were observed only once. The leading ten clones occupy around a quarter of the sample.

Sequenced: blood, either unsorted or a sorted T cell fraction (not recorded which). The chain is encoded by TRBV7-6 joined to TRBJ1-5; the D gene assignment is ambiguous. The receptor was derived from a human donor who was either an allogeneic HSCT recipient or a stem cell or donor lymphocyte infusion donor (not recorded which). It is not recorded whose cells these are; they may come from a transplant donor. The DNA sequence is TGTGCCAGCAGCTTAGAGTCGGGCGACGGGGCCCAGCATTTT. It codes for CASSLESGDGAQHF.